The rows below give T cell receptor beta chains drawn from one sample of a study of patients and donors after allogeneic stem cell transplantation. TCRdb used MiXCR to reprocess the RT-PCR reads, holding one entry per CDR3 protein. The sample carries 150,000 to 200,000 distinct CDR3 sequences, 40% to 45% recorded once. The material sequenced was blood, either unsorted or a sorted T cell fraction (not recorded which). Every receptor here comes from a human donor who was either an allogeneic HSCT recipient or a stem cell or donor lymphocyte infusion donor (not recorded which). It is not recorded whose cells these are; they may come from a transplant donor. Both conserved end residues are part of each CDR3. A D gene is named only where the DNA matches it firmly. Size values are once, few and many counts, or a class for expanded clones, and some rows have none.

d_gene	v_gene	j_gene	abundance	CDR3aa	CDR3nt
.	TRBV9	TRBJ1-6	few	CASSAEGSNSPLHF	TGTGCCAGCAGCGCAGAGGGATCCAATTCACCCCTCCACTTT
.	TRBV3-1	TRBJ2-7	few	CASSQVAYEQYF	TGTGCCAGCAGCCAAGTGGCCTACGAGCAGTACTTC
.	TRBV7-9	TRBJ2-7	.	CASSFLDFGYEQYF	TGTGCCAGCAGCTTCTTAGATTTTGGCTACGAGCAGTACTTC
.	TRBV29-1	TRBJ2-7	.	CSAGEAYEQYF	TGCAGCGCCGGGGAGGCCTACGAGCAGTACTTC
.	TRBV6-5	TRBJ1-4	.	CASSYGGLGEKLFF	TGTGCCAGCAGTTACGGGGGGCTAGGTGAAAAACTGTTTTTT
.	TRBV7-2	TRBJ1-1	few	CASSSLGLTEAFF	TGTGCCAGCAGCAGCCTCGGATTGACTGAAGCTTTCTTT
TRBD1	TRBV7-9	TRBJ1-1	few	CASSLATGTGFMNTEAFF	TGTGCCAGCAGCTTAGCGACCGGGACAGGCTTCATGAACACTGAAGCTTTCTTT
.	TRBV29-1	TRBJ2-4	once	CSVEDGGSGLAKNIQYF	TGCAGCGTTGAAGATGGAGGATCCGGACTAGCCAAAAACATTCAGTACTTC
TRBD1	TRBV2	TRBJ1-6	.	CASRGQGQPNSPLHF	TGTGCCAGCAGGGGACAGGGCCAGCCCAATTCACCCCTCCACTTT
TRBD1	TRBV12-5	TRBJ1-1	.	CASGLDIGAGGTEAFF	TGTGCTAGTGGTTTGGACATCGGGGCAGGGGGCACTGAAGCTTTCTTT
.	TRBV6-2/TRBV6-3	TRBJ2-6	few	CASSYQTGANVLTF	TGTGCCAGCAGTTACCAGACTGGGGCCAACGTCCTGACTTTC
.	TRBV5-1	TRBJ1-2	.	CASRLGADRLHGYTF	TGCGCCAGCCGCTTGGGGGCCGACAGATTACATGGCTACACCTTC
.	TRBV12-3/TRBV12-4	TRBJ2-2	.	CASRVTGPGELFF	TGTGCCAGCAGGGTAACAGGACCCGGGGAGCTGTTTTTT
TRBD2	TRBV29-1	TRBJ2-1	.	CSVASGGRSTSHYNEQFF	TGCAGCGTGGCTAGCGGGGGACGGAGCACCTCACACTACAATGAGCAGTTCTTC
.	TRBV7-2	TRBJ1-1	.	CASAPLGGTLNTEAFF	TGTGCCAGCGCACCCCTGGGGGGCACCTTGAACACTGAAGCTTTCTTT
.	TRBV6-5	TRBJ1-1	.	CASSYSDRLGNTEAFF	TGTGCCAGCAGTTACTCAGACAGGCTAGGAAACACTGAAGCTTTCTTT
TRBD1	TRBV7-2	TRBJ2-3	.	CASSPGQGIMADTQYF	TGTGCCAGCAGCCCGGGACAGGGGATAATGGCAGATACGCAGTATTTT
TRBD1	TRBV9	TRBJ2-7	few	CASSPWTGGQQYF	TGTGCCAGCAGCCCGTGGACAGGGGGCCAGCAGTACTTC
.	TRBV18	TRBJ2-5	few	CASSPPASQETQYF	TGTGCCAGCTCACCACCGGCCAGCCAAGAGACCCAGTACTTC
.	TRBV7-9	TRBJ2-6	.	CASSLIGANVLTF	TGTGCCAGCAGCTTAATTGGGGCCAACGTCCTGACTTTC
.	TRBV7-9	TRBJ1-1	few	CATLEMNTEAFF	TGTGCCACCCTAGAGATGAACACTGAAGCTTTCTTT
.	TRBV19	TRBJ1-2	.	CASSAGQRYGYTF	TGTGCCAGTAGCGCCGGGCAGAGGTATGGCTACACCTTC
.	TRBV7-9	TRBJ2-1	few	CASARGEQFF	TGTGCCAGCGCCCGGGGTGAGCAGTTCTTC
TRBD1	TRBV27	TRBJ1-1	few	CASSYFLTGGAAFF	TGTGCCAGCAGTTATTTCCTAACAGGGGGCGCGGCTTTCTTT
.	TRBV25-1	TRBJ1-1	few	CASKAGMNTEAFF	TGTGCCAGCAAGGCAGGGATGAACACTGAAGCTTTCTTT
.	TRBV7-9	TRBJ2-3	.	CASSLTGSGDTQYF	TGTGCCAGCAGCTTAACCGGTTCGGGAGATACGCAGTATTTT
.	TRBV7-9	TRBJ1-1	few	CASSSNSGNTEAFF	TGTGCCAGCAGCTCGAATTCAGGAAACACTGAAGCTTTCTTT
TRBD1	TRBV7-9	TRBJ1-1	.	CASRRDRVGAEAFF	TGTGCCAGCAGGCGAGACAGGGTTGGGGCTGAAGCTTTCTTT
.	TRBV7-8	TRBJ2-1	few	CASSLRRAAYNEQFF	TGTGCCAGCAGCTTACGGAGAGCCGCCTACAATGAGCAGTTCTTC
.	TRBV28	TRBJ2-7	few	CASSEPTGHYEQYF	TGTGCCAGCAGTGAACCGACAGGACACTACGAGCAGTACTTC
TRBD1	TRBV4-2	TRBJ1-5	.	CASSPDRGSNQPQHF	TGTGCCAGCAGCCCGGACAGGGGGAGCAATCAGCCCCAGCATTTT
TRBD2	TRBV18	TRBJ2-1	.	CASSSHPGLAPHEYNEQFF	TGTGCCAGCTCATCGCACCCCGGACTAGCTCCCCATGAGTACAATGAGCAGTTCTTC
.	TRBV20-1	TRBJ2-1	.	CSASLATTPGNEQFF	TGCAGTGCTAGTCTGGCGACAACCCCGGGAAATGAGCAGTTCTTC
.	TRBV7-3	TRBJ1-1	.	CASSLSPVRGTEAFF	TGTGCCAGCAGCTTATCTCCGGTCAGGGGCACTGAAGCTTTCTTT
TRBD2	TRBV7-2	TRBJ2-1	.	CASSFGTSGNNEQFF	TGTGCCAGCAGCTTCGGGACTAGCGGGAACAATGAGCAGTTCTTC
.	TRBV15	TRBJ1-1	.	CATSLGWTEAFF	TGTGCCACCAGTCTGGGTTGGACTGAAGCTTTCTTT
TRBD1	TRBV15	TRBJ1-1	once	CATSRGGTGWGDTEAFF	TGTGCCACCAGCAGAGGCGGGACAGGGTGGGGAGACACTGAAGCTTTCTTT
.	TRBV28	TRBJ2-6	many	CASSLLTAGANVLTF	TGTGCCAGCAGTTTGTTGACAGCTGGGGCCAACGTCCTGACTTTC
.	TRBV27	TRBJ2-1	.	CASSLARQNDEQFF	TGTGCCAGCAGTTTGGCGAGGCAAAATGATGAGCAGTTCTTC
.	TRBV29-1	TRBJ2-7	.	CSALGGTVLEQYF	TGCAGCGCCCTGGGGGGGACAGTCCTAGAGCAGTACTTC
TRBD1	TRBV4-3	TRBJ2-4	.	CASSQRDSSAKNIQYF	TGCGCCAGCAGCCAGAGGGACAGTTCAGCCAAAAACATTCAGTACTTC
.	TRBV20-1	TRBJ2-1	few	CSATGGSSYNEQFF	TGCAGTGCTACCGGGGGCAGCTCCTACAATGAGCAGTTCTTC
TRBD1	TRBV24-1	TRBJ2-5	.	CATSDRDRGFETQYF	TGTGCCACCAGTGACCGGGACAGGGGTTTCGAGACCCAGTACTTC
TRBD1	TRBV4-3	TRBJ1-1	few	CASSRNRDRLEAFF	TGCGCCAGCAGCCGGAATCGGGACAGACTTGAAGCTTTCTTT
.	TRBV25-1	TRBJ1-3	many	CASTPGLGGTIYF	TGTGCCAGTACCCCAGGGCTCGGAGGCACCATATATTTT
TRBD1	TRBV7-9	TRBJ2-5	.	CASSGQGPETQYF	TGTGCCAGCAGTGGACAGGGCCCAGAGACCCAGTACTTC
.	TRBV15	TRBJ1-1	.	CATSRAVASQAFF	TGTGCCACCAGCAGAGCGGTGGCCTCTCAGGCTTTCTTT
TRBD1	TRBV28	TRBJ1-5	few	CASSPRGGGVNQPQHF	TGTGCCAGCAGTCCCCGAGGAGGGGGCGTCAATCAGCCCCAGCATTTT
.	TRBV20-1	TRBJ2-7	.	CSARDRAASAYEQYF	TGCAGTGCTAGAGATCGGGCGGCCTCGGCCTACGAGCAGTACTTC
TRBD2	TRBV7-2	TRBJ2-1	.	CASSPRDYAFSEQFF	TGTGCCAGCAGCCCCCGGGACTACGCGTTCTCGGAGCAGTTCTTC
TRBD1	TRBV5-1	TRBJ2-7	.	CASSLEWRDRIYEQYF	TGCGCCAGCAGCTTGGAATGGCGGGACAGGATCTACGAGCAGTACTTC
TRBD1	TRBV12-3/TRBV12-4	TRBJ1-2	.	CASSGREQGAEGYTF	TGTGCCAGCAGCGGGAGAGAACAGGGGGCAGAAGGCTACACCTTC